These 8 T cell receptor beta chains were sequenced from one sample in a study of monozygotic twins with inflammatory bowel disease. TCRdb re-called the 5' RACE reads and gives one entry per CDR3 protein, without DNA. Across a few hundred thousand distinct CDR3 sequences, the top ten clones capture around 2.6% of the sample. The sequenced sample was blood. These receptors came from a human donor with ulcerative colitis or Crohn's disease, or a healthy co-twin of an affected twin (not recorded which).

The chain carries TRBV6-1 and TRBJ2-7. Per the germline V gene, CDR1 is MNHNS and CDR2 is SASEGT. This CDR3 is built from 14 residues. The CDR3 here is CASSKAGRHYEQYF.

The V gene is TRBV18, the J gene TRBJ1-1; TCRdb calls TRBD1, which cannot be checked without DNA. This CDR3 is 13 amino acids long. Germline-derived CDR1 and CDR2 are KGHSH and LQKENI. CDR3: CASSPRGVTEAFF.

V usage is TRBV5-1 and J usage is TRBJ2-7; the D gene TCRdb calls, TRBD1, cannot be checked with no DNA. The length of the CDR3 is 14 residues. Germline assignment: CDR1 SGHRS and CDR2 YFSETQ. This chain's CDR3 is CASSLQGSTYEQYF.

The chain combines TRBV7-3 with TRBJ2-5; the TCRdb D gene call, TRBD2, has no DNA to confirm it. The CDR3 is made up of 16 amino acids. Germline V gives CDR1 SGHTA, CDR2 FQGTGA. The CDR3 loop reads CASSKTSGGAHETQYF.

V and J are TRBV6-6 and TRBJ1-4; checking the TCRdb D call of TRBD1 is not possible without DNA. CDR1 and CDR2 from the germline V gene are MNHNY and SVGAGI (reference sequence). CDR3 length: 13 residues. CDR3 protein: CASSSTPTGRLFF.

This sequence joins TRBV30 and TRBJ1-1; TCRdb calls TRBD1, which cannot be checked without DNA. From germline, CDR1 is GTSNPN and CDR2 SVGIG (reference sequence). The CDR3 is 13 amino acids. The CDR3 here is CAWSVGQGVTAFF. Filled out from reference TRBV30 and TRBJ1-1, the complete variable domain reads SQTIHQWPATLVQPVGSPLSLECTVEGTSNPNLYWYRQAAGRGLQLLFYSVGIGQISSEVPQNLSASRPQDRQFILSSKKLLLSDSGFYLCAWSVGQGVTAFFGQGTRLTVV.

The chain carries TRBV6-1 and TRBJ2-7; there is no DNA to check the TCRdb D call of TRBD1. CDR3 length: 14 residues. Germline V gene sequence: CDR1 MNHNS, CDR2 SASEGT. This chain's CDR3 is CASRRQGLAYEQYF.

The gene calls are TRBV5-6 and TRBJ2-4; the TCRdb D gene call, TRBD1, has no DNA to confirm it. The CDR3 runs to 16 residues. CDR1 is SGHDT, CDR2 YYEEEE, per germline. CDR3 sequence reads: CASSSTGRRAKNIQYF.